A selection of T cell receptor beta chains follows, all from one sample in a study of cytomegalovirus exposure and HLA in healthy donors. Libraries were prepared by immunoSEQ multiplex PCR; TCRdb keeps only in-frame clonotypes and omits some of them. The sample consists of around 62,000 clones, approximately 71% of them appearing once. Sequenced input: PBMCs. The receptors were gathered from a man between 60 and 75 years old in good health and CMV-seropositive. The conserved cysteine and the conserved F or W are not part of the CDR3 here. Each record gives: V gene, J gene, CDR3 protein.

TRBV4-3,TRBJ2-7,ASSLAGQGSEQY
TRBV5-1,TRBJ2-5,ASSSIGTGQETQY
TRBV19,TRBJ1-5,ASSIQAGSNQPQH
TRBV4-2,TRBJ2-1,ASSQDLGGRSYNEQF
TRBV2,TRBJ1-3,ARGDTGSISGNTIY
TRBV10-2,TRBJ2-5,ATRTSGGYYQETQY
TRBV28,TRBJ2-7,ASRATGTGIYEQY
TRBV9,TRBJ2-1,ASSVGTNEQF
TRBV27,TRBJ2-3,ASSLKGDADTQY
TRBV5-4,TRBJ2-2,ASSLTPDSNLRAGELF
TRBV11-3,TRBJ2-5,ASSLGYREETQY
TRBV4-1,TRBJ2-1,ASSQEWGRPNEQF
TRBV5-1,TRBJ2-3,ASSLRLAGGDSVGDTQY
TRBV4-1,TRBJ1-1,ASSLLGTEAF
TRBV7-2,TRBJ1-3,ASSLDRRGNTIY
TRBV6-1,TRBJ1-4,ASSPLRGKNEKLF
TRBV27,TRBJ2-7,ASSFGTGGAEQY
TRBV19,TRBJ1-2,ASSRAGDNYGYT
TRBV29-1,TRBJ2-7,SVEEGADSVQY
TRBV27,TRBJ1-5,ASKQGIEGNQPQH
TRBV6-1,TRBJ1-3,ASSRTGDSGNTIY
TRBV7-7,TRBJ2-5,ASSLSPGGGVTQY
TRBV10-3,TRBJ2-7,AISGSGSYEQY
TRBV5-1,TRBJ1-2,ASSASQGEDGYT
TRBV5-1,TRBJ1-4,ASSLGTPGNEKLF
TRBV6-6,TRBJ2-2,ASSFSTGELF
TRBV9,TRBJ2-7,ASSVGTSYDEQY
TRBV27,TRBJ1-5,ASSLAGTGRNQPQH
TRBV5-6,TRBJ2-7,ASSLSSREQY
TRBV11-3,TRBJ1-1,ASSFRTGNTEAF
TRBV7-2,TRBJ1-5,ASSARTGDNQPQH
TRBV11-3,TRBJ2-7,ASSFGGAYEQY
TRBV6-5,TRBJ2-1,ASSTSGAYNEQF
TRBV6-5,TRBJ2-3,ASSYGLSGATDTQY
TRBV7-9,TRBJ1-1,SSSPQGQTEAF
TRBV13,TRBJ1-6,ASSEAGNQESPLH
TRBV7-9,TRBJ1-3,ASSLRGTGNTIY
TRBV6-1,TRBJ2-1,ASSERGRDEQF
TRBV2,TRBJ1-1,ASSAGGNTEAF
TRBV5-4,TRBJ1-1,ASSSTATGNTEAF
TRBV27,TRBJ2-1,ASGVTAGGPGVYNEQF
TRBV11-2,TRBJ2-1,ASSFPGTSGGTYNEQF
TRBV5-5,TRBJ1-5,ASSLERQGTQPQH
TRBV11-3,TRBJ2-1,ASSPPLAGDRNEQF